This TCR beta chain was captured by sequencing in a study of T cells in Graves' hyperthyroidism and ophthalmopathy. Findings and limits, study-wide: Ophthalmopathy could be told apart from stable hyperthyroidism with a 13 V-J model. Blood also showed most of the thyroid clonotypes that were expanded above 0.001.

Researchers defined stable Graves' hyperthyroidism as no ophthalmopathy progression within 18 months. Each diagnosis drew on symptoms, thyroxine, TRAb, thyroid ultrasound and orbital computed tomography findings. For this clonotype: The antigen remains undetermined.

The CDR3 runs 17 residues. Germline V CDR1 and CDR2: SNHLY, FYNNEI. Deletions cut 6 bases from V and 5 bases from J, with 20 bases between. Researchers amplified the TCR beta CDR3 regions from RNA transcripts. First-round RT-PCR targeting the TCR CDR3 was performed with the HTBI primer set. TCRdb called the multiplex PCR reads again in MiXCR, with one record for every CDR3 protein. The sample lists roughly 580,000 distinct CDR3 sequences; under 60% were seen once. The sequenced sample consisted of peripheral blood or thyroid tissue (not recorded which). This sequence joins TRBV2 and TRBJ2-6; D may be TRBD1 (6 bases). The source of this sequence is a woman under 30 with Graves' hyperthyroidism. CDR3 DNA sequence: TGTGCCAGCAGAAGGACAGCACTTAATGTCCGGGCCAACGTCCTGACTTTC. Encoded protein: CASRRTALNVRANVLTF.